This is a list of T cell receptor beta chains from one sample in a study of shared clonotypes between healthy human individuals. Using immunoSEQ multiplex PCR, the repertoire was profiled, and TCRdb retains in-frame clones only, with some absent. The sample records a few million clones, just under 95% being singletons. Sequencing was performed on naive CD4+ T cells from PBMCs. Receptor source: a man between 18 and 29 years old in good health. Some clones in this sample may be carry-over from other donors' samples. CDR3s include the opening cysteine and the closing phenylalanine or tryptophan. The order of the fields is J gene, V gene, D gene, clone size, CDR3 DNA, CDR3 protein. A D gene is named only where the DNA matches it firmly. Some rows mark clone size as missing; the rest say once, few, many or name a class of expanded clone.

>TRBJ1-4|TRBV20-1|NA|few
TGCAGTGCAGAGAGGGATGAAAAACTGTTTTTT
CSAERDEKLFF
>TRBJ2-3|TRBV4-2|NA|NA
TGTGCCAGCAGCCAAGGTAGTAGCGGTAGCACAGATACGCAGTATTTT
CASSQGSSGSTDTQYF
>TRBJ2-1|TRBV27|TRBD1|NA
TGTGCCAGCAGTTCCTCAGGGGGTTTTGAGCAGTTCTTC
CASSSSGGFEQFF
>TRBJ2-7|TRBV27|NA|NA
TGTGCCAGCAGTTCCCAAGGCAGGGTAGGTTCCGAGCAGTACTTC
CASSSQGRVGSEQYF
>TRBJ2-3|TRBV15|TRBD1|NA
TGTGCCACCAGCAGACAGCAGGGGGCAACAGATACGCAGTATTTT
CATSRQQGATDTQYF
>TRBJ2-2|TRBV19|TRBD2|NA
TGTGCCAGTAGCCGTAGCGGGGGGAACACCGGGGAGCTGTTTTTT
CASSRSGGNTGELFF
>TRBJ2-5|TRBV2|NA|NA
TGTGCCAGCTATGGACAGCAAGAGACCCAGTACTTC
CASYGQQETQYF
>TRBJ1-5|TRBV19|TRBD1|NA
TGTGCCAGTAGTAGGGACAGGGTGATCGTAGCGGATCAGCCCCAGCATTTT
CASSRDRVIVADQPQHF
>TRBJ1-2|TRBV28|NA|once
TGTGCCAGCAGCTCCCCTGTAGGGGGTGGCTACACCTTC
CASSSPVGGGYTF
>TRBJ2-7|TRBV2|NA|NA
TGTGCCAGCAGGACGGACTCCTACGAGCAGTACTTC
CASRTDSYEQYF
>TRBJ1-1|TRBV6-1|TRBD1|NA
TGTGCCAGCAGCGGACAGGGTCTGAACACTGAAGCTTTCTTT
CASSGQGLNTEAFF
>TRBJ1-1|TRBV7-2|NA|NA
TGTGCCAGCAGCTCGACAGTATTACACTCTGAAGCTTTCTTT
CASSSTVLHSEAFF
>TRBJ1-4|TRBV5-1|TRBD1|NA
TGCGCCAGCAGCTTGGCCCCCGGGACAGGGAATGAAAAACTGTTTTTT
CASSLAPGTGNEKLFF
>TRBJ2-7|TRBV30|NA|NA
TGTGCCTGGAGCCCTCAGAGCTACGAGCAGTACTTC
CAWSPQSYEQYF
>TRBJ2-1|TRBV6-1|TRBD1|NA
TGTGCCAGCAGTGGAGGGGACAGGGGAGGCAATGAGCAGTTCTTC
CASSGGDRGGNEQFF
>TRBJ1-2|TRBV5-6|NA|NA
TGTGCCAGCAGCTTTTTTTTTCGGACGGCCGCTAACTATGGCTACACCTTC
CASSFFFRTAANYGYTF
>TRBJ2-5|TRBV11-3|NA|NA
TGTGCCAGCAGCTTTAATGGAGGAGAGACCCAGTACTTC
CASSFNGGETQYF
>TRBJ1-1|TRBV28|NA|NA
TGTGCCAGCAGATTTCGTACCGGGCCGACCGTAGAAGCTTTCTTT
CASRFRTGPTVEAFF
>TRBJ2-3|TRBV7-2|NA|NA
TGTGCCAGCAGCTTTGGCGGGTCTAGGGAAACGCAGTATTTT
CASSFGGSRETQYF
>TRBJ2-7|TRBV11-2|NA|NA
TGTGCCAGCAGCTTCGAACCCTTTTACGAGCAGTACTTC
CASSFEPFYEQYF
>TRBJ2-7|TRBV5-4|TRBD2|NA
TGTGCCAGCGGGCAGATTGGGACTAGTCATGCCGAGCAGTACTTC
CASGQIGTSHAEQYF
>TRBJ2-1|TRBV6-5|NA|NA
TGTGCCAGCAGTTACTCGGCCGGGAGCTCCTACAATGAGCAGTTCTTC
CASSYSAGSSYNEQFF
>TRBJ1-2|TRBV28|NA|NA
TGTGCCAGCAGTTTATGGCCTTCTAACTATGGCTACACCTTC
CASSLWPSNYGYTF
>TRBJ2-1|TRBV28|NA|NA
TGTGCCAGCAGACTCAGGGGTCTCGAGCAGTTCTTC
CASRLRGLEQFF
>TRBJ2-1|TRBV5-1|TRBD2|once
TGCGCCAGCAGTCCAACTAGCGAGTATGAGCAGTTCTTC
CASSPTSEYEQFF
>TRBJ2-5|TRBV11-3|TRBD2|NA
TGTGCCAGCAGCACCCGCAGGGAGGGTCGGCAAGAGACCCAGTACTTC
CASSTRREGRQETQYF
>TRBJ2-1|TRBV7-9|NA|NA
TGTGCCAGCAGCGTCCTGAGCGGAGCCTACAATGAGCAGTTCTTC
CASSVLSGAYNEQFF
>TRBJ1-2|TRBV28|TRBD1|NA
TGTGCCAGCAGTAACCGGACAGGGGCAGGTGGCTACACCTTC
CASSNRTGAGGYTF
>TRBJ1-4|TRBV30|TRBD1|NA
TGTGCCTGGAATAGGGGGCGTGAAAAACTGTTTTTT
CAWNRGREKLFF
>TRBJ1-4|TRBV6-1|NA|NA
TGTGCCAGCAGTGACAGGGGTCGGGAAAAACTGTTTTTT
CASSDRGREKLFF
>TRBJ1-1|TRBV6-5|NA|NA
TGTGCCAGCAGCCGGCACGGGACTGAAGCTTTCTTT
CASSRHGTEAFF
>TRBJ1-2|TRBV2|NA|NA
TGTGCCAGCAGTGAAGGGGCAGACTATGGCTACACCTTC
CASSEGADYGYTF
>TRBJ2-7|TRBV4-1|NA|NA
TGCGCCAGCAGGATGAGGACGGAGGGTATGGCCGAGCAGTACTTC
CASRMRTEGMAEQYF
>TRBJ2-7|TRBV5-6|NA|NA
TGTGCCAGCACCGCGGGCGGCAGGTCCTACGAGCAGTACTTC
CASTAGGRSYEQYF
>TRBJ2-3|TRBV6-6|NA|NA
TGTGCCAGCAGCTACAGGGTTGGAACAGATACGCAGTATTTT
CASSYRVGTDTQYF
>TRBJ1-1|TRBV5-1|NA|NA
TGCGCCAGCAGCTTGGACACCGGAATTACTGAAGCTTTCTTT
CASSLDTGITEAFF
>TRBJ2-5|TRBV28|NA|NA
TGTGCCAGCAGTCCGATATCAGGGACCCAGTACTTC
CASSPISGTQYF
>TRBJ2-7|TRBV5-1|NA|NA
TGCGCCAGCAGCTCCTATGGGGGTACCTCCTACGAGCAGTACTTC
CASSSYGGTSYEQYF
>TRBJ2-3|TRBV5-4|TRBD2|NA
TGTGCCAGCAGCCAACAAGCGAGGGGAGGGCTGGGAGATACGCAGTATTTT
CASSQQARGGLGDTQYF
>TRBJ1-4|TRBV6-5|TRBD1|NA
TGTGCCAGCAGACCCGGACAGGCTTCTAATGAAAAACTGTTTTTT
CASRPGQASNEKLFF
>TRBJ2-3|TRBV2|NA|NA
TGTGCCAGCAATACAGATCGCACAGATACGCAGTATTTT
CASNTDRTDTQYF
>TRBJ2-1|TRBV9|TRBD2|once
TGTGCCAGCAGCGTAGGGGGCGGGAGCGCCTACAATGAGCAGTTCTTC
CASSVGGGSAYNEQFF
>TRBJ1-5|TRBV28|NA|NA
TGTGCCAGCAGTCGCAATCAGCCCCAGCATTTT
CASSRNQPQHF
>TRBJ1-3|TRBV28|NA|NA
TGTGCCAGCAGTTTTCGAAAATACAGAAACACCATATATTTT
CASSFRKYRNTIYF
>TRBJ2-3|TRBV18|NA|NA
TGTGCCAGCTCAGACGGAGGAACAGATACGCAGTATTTT
CASSDGGTDTQYF
>TRBJ2-5|TRBV5-1|NA|NA
TGCGCCAGCAGCTTGCTTCCGGAGCTGGAGACCCAGTACTTC
CASSLLPELETQYF
>TRBJ2-5|TRBV5-1|NA|NA
TGCGCCAGCAGCCTCTTGGTCGGCGACCAAGAGACCCAGTACTTC
CASSLLVGDQETQYF
>TRBJ2-5|TRBV11-3|NA|NA
TGTGCCAGCAGCTTAAGTCAGGGAGGAGGAGAGACCCAGTACTTC
CASSLSQGGGETQYF